Listed here are 31 T cell receptor beta chains from one sample, sequenced in a study of response to subunit inactivated influenza vaccine. TCRdb re-analysed the RT-PCR reads in MiXCR, keeping a single row per CDR3 protein. The repertoire has 150,000 to 200,000 distinct CDR3 sequences, about 11% of them found once; the top ten carry around 40%. The sample consisted of CD8+ T cells sorted from PBMCs, taken less than 25 months after vaccination. Every receptor here comes from a man aged 50 to 75 who received an inactivated influenza vaccine.

The rearrangement uses TRBV7-9 and TRBJ1-2; unclear D gene. The CDR3 has 16 residues. The germline V gene encodes CDR1 SEHNR and CDR2 FQNEAQ (reference sequence). V was shortened by 4 bases and J by 0 bases, with 15 bases between the two germline ends. CDR3 DNA sequence: TGTGCCAGCAGCTCGATGGACGGACGAACTAACTATGGCTACACCTTC. It specifies CASSSMDGRTNYGYTF.

In this sample, this clonotype turned up many times. The rearrangement joins TRBV4-3 to TRBJ2-1; D gene ambiguous. V lost 0 bases and J 9 bases, leaving 21 bases between the germline ends. CDR1 is LGHNA and CDR2 is YSLEER in the germline V gene. This CDR3 region has 17 residues. The CDR3 bases are TGCGCCAGCAGCCAAGATGAAGGGTCTTCTCTCCTCGGTGAGCAGTTCTTC. Its protein is CASSQDEGSSLLGEQFF.

J is TRBJ2-3 and V is TRBV3-1; D is undetermined. Per germline, CDR1 LGHDT and CDR2 YNNKEL (reference sequence). This CDR3 spans 14 amino acids. V was cut by 1 base and J by 4 bases, with 9 bases left in between. CDR3 coding DNA: TGTGCCAGCAGCCAAGTGGGTGAAGCAGATACGCAGTATTTT. This sequence encodes CASSQVGEADTQYF.

This rearrangement joins TRBV28 to TRBJ2-2, with D possibly matching TRBD2 (7 bases). There are 15 residues in the CDR3. Germline-derived CDR1 and CDR2 are MDHEN and SYDVKM. V lost 3 bases to trimming and J lost 7 bases, with 15 bases between them. CDR3 nucleotides: TGTGCCAGCAGTTTGATGCAGGGAGGGGGCGGGGAGCTGTTTTTT. As protein: CASSLMQGGGGELFF.

This clonotype has just a few counts. The rearrangement links TRBV7-3 to TRBJ2-2, with D possibly matching TRBD2 (5 bases). CDR1 is SGHTA, CDR2 FQGTGA, per germline. V dropped 4 bases and J dropped 7 bases, with 13 bases sitting between them. This CDR3 is 14 amino acids long. The CDR3 DNA follows: TGTGCCAGCAGCTATACGGGGTCCGTCGGGGAGCTGTTTTTT. Protein sequence: CASSYTGSVGELFF.

This chain uses TRBV30 with TRBJ2-2; the D gene is possibly TRBD1 (5 bases). The germline V gene encodes CDR1 GTSNPN and CDR2 SVGIG (reference sequence). This CDR3 region has 15 residues. Deletions cut 3 bases from V and 0 bases from J, with 11 bases between. The CDR3 region is CAWRWTNTNTGELFF. CDR3 sequence (DNA): TGTGCCTGGAGGTGGACAAACACGAACACCGGGGAGCTGTTTTTT.

This clonotype has ten or more counts. The gene calls are TRBV20-1 and TRBJ2-7; a possible D gene is TRBD1 (6 bases). The CDR3 loop spans 14 amino acids. The V gene's germline CDR1 is DFQATT and CDR2 SNEGSKA (reference sequence). V was trimmed by 1 base and J by 2 bases, leaving 12 bases between them. The CDR3 is CSARAITGPYEQYF. The CDR3 DNA sequence: TGCAGTGCTAGAGCTATTACAGGGCCCTACGAGCAGTACTTC.

This clonotype was picked up many times. This chain connects TRBV6-4 to TRBJ2-1, with D perhaps TRBD2 (6 bases). The CDR3 is 15 amino acids. Looked up from germline, CDR1 is MRHNA and CDR2 is SNTAGT. The V end was cut by 6 bases, the J end by 0 bases, with 12 bases between. CDR3 residues: CASSRDFPSYNEQFF. In DNA, the CDR3 is TGTGCCAGCAGCCGGGACTTCCCCTCCTACAATGAGCAGTTCTTC.

This clonotype has at least ten counts. This sequence joins TRBV5-1 and TRBJ2-7; 7 positions match TRBD1. CDR3 length equals 14 residues. Germline CDR1 SGHRS, CDR2 YFSETQ. J lost 4 bases, V lost 0 bases, and 4 bases had no gene match. CDR3 sequence (DNA): TGCGCCAGCAGCTTGGCCGACAGGGTTTACGAGCAGTACTTC. This sequence encodes CASSLADRVYEQYF.

At least ten counts were recorded for this clonotype. This chain links TRBV5-6 with TRBJ2-5; perhaps D is TRBD1 or TRBD2 (5 bases each). The CDR3 runs 15 residues. Looked up from germline, CDR1 is SGHDT and CDR2 is YYEEEE. Trimming left V 4 bases short and J 2 bases short, with 15 bases between. The CDR3 region is CASSPPGRIQETQYF. DNA for the CDR3: TGTGCCAGCAGCCCACCGGGACGTATTCAAGAGACCCAGTACTTC.

This clonotype was picked up many times. This chain uses TRBV6-2 or TRBV6-3 with TRBJ2-1; 7 positions match TRBD2. Germline CDR1 is MNHEY and CDR2 is SVGEGT. V lost 4 bases and J lost 4; bases outside the gene matches: 7. The CDR3 contains 15 residues. The CDR3 sequence: CASSFRDYLYNEQFF. For the CDR3, the DNA is TGTGCCAGCAGTTTCCGGGACTACCTGTACAATGAGCAGTTCTTC.

The chain carries TRBV4-3 and TRBJ2-3, with D perhaps matching TRBD2 (5 bases). V was clipped by 4 bases and J by 2 bases, with 13 bases between them. The CDR3 loop spans 15 amino acids. The germline V gene encodes CDR1 LGHNA and CDR2 YSLEER. The CDR3 sequence is CASSPKDFLTDTQYF. CDR3 nucleotides: TGCGCCAGCAGCCCCAAGGACTTCCTCACAGATACGCAGTATTTT.

This clonotype was recorded at least ten times. The chain employs TRBV6-1 and TRBJ2-2; unclear D gene. Germline CDR1 MNHNS, CDR2 SASEGT. The CDR3 covers 15 residues. Trimming removed 7 bases from V and 3 bases from J, with 15 bases in between. For the CDR3, the DNA is TGTGCCAGCAAGAAAGGTCCAGGATACACCGGGGAGCTGTTTTTT. It is translated as CASKKGPGYTGELFF.

The V and J genes are TRBV5-8 and TRBJ1-1; a weak D match, TRBD1 (6 bases). Trimming removed 4 bases from V and 1 base from J, with 11 bases in between. Germline CDR1 is SGHTS and CDR2 is YDEGEE. This CDR3 spans 14 amino acids. The CDR3 DNA is TGTGCCAGCAGCCCGTCACAGGGGAACACTGAAGCTTTCTTT. Translation: CASSPSQGNTEAFF.

The V call is TRBV9, the J call TRBJ2-1; 11 nucleotides agree with TRBD2. The trim removed 4 bases at V and 4 bases at J, leaving 4 bases unmatched. CDR3 size: 15 residues. Germline-derived CDR1 and CDR2 are SGDLS and YYNGEE. The CDR3 sequence is CASSPWTSGYNEQFF. CDR3 sequence (DNA): TGTGCCAGCAGCCCCTGGACTAGCGGGTACAATGAGCAGTTCTTC.

This clonotype appeared a few times. This chain uses TRBV7-2 with TRBJ2-3; D is undetermined. Deletions cut 3 bases from V and 2 bases from J, with 9 bases between. The CDR3 totals 14 residues. The germline V gene has CDR1 SGHTA and CDR2 FQGNSA. CDR3 nucleotide sequence: TGTGCCAGCAGCTTTTCGACACCCACAGATACGCAGTATTTT. Translation: CASSFSTPTDTQYF. Based on the CDR3 plus reference TRBV7-2 and TRBJ2-3, the full variable domain is GAGVSQSPSNKVTEKGKDVELRCDPISGHTALYWYRQSLGQGLEFLIYFQGNSAPDKSGLPSDRFSAERTGGSVSTLTIQRTQQEDSAVYLCASSFSTPTDTQYFGPGTRLTVL.

This clonotype has a handful of counts. Here the CDR3 DNA reads TGCGCCAGCAGCTTAAACGCCAGGAACACTGAAGCTTTCTTT. Translation gives CASSLNARNTEAFF. The chain uses TRBV5-1 and TRBJ1-1, with D uncertain. V was shortened by 2 bases and J by 1 base, with 9 bases between the two germline ends. The CDR3 sequence is 14 residues long. The V gene's germline CDR1 is SGHRS and CDR2 YFSETQ.

This clonotype has more than one count but fewer than ten. The chain is built from TRBV7-8 and TRBJ1-5; no reliable D call. Trimming pared 5 bases from V and 7 bases from J, leaving 9 bases between. The CDR3 is 12 residues long. Germline CDR1 is SGHVS and CDR2 is FQNEAQ. CDR3 loop: CASSLSIQPQHF. In DNA, the CDR3 is TGTGCCAGCAGCCTATCCATACAGCCCCAGCATTTT.

This rearrangement joins TRBV4-2 to TRBJ2-5; D could derive from TRBD1 or TRBD2 (5 bases each). Trimming removed 0 bases at V and 4 bases at J, with 18 bases between. This CDR3 has 17 amino acids. Germline V CDR1 and CDR2: LGHNA, YNFKEQ. CDR3: CASSQDEGLGGGETQYF. The CDR3 DNA reads TGTGCCAGCAGCCAAGATGAGGGGCTCGGTGGGGGAGAGACCCAGTACTTC.

This clonotype was observed a few times. This sequence joins TRBV5-1 and TRBJ2-7; 9 nucleotides match TRBD2. CDR3 size: 15 residues. The trim removed 4 bases at V and 4 bases at J, leaving 9 bases unmatched. Germline CDR1 reads SGHRS; CDR2 reads YFSETQ. The chain's CDR3 is CASSIGLATRYEQYF. The CDR3, as DNA: TGCGCCAGCAGCATTGGACTAGCGACCAGATACGAGCAGTACTTC.

The V call is TRBV6-1, the J call TRBJ1-2; D gene uncertain. The V gene's germline CDR1 is MNHNS and CDR2 SASEGT. The CDR3 totals 13 residues. V lost 2 bases and J 4 bases, leaving 8 bases between the germline ends. DNA for the CDR3: TGTGCCAGCAGTGAAAGAGCACCCTATGGCTACACCTTC. It specifies CASSERAPYGYTF.

This clonotype was counted only a few times. DNA of the CDR3: TGTGCCACCAGCAGTGTTGTGTGGGAGACCCTCTACAATGAGCAGTTCTTC. Amino acids: CATSSVVWETLYNEQFF. The chain has TRBV15 and TRBJ2-1, with a possible D match to TRBD2 (5 bases). V lost 3 bases to trimming and J lost 3 bases, with 18 bases between them. CDR1 and CDR2 (germline): LNHNV, YYDKDF (reference sequence). The CDR3 covers 17 residues.

This clonotype has only a few counts. The chain recombines TRBV20-1 with TRBJ2-1, with 9 nucleotides matching TRBD1. Germline V lookup: CDR1 DFQATT, CDR2 SNEGSKA (reference sequence). The CDR3 length is 16 residues. Unmatched junction bases numbered 11, after V lost 1 base and J lost 7 bases. The CDR3 protein is CSARGEGQGYHNEQFF. CDR3 nucleotide sequence: TGCAGTGCTAGAGGCGAGGGACAGGGTTATCATAATGAGCAGTTCTTC.

The chain links TRBV7-9 to TRBJ2-1; D may be TRBD2 (6 bases). V lost 2 bases, J lost 7 bases, and 15 bases lay in between. The CDR3 covers 15 residues. The germline V gene has CDR1 SEHNR and CDR2 FQNEAQ (reference sequence). The CDR3 loop reads CASSLLEGPNNEQFF. The CDR3, as DNA: TGTGCCAGCAGCTTATTGGAGGGCCCTAATAATGAGCAGTTCTTC.

Only a few counts were recorded for this clonotype. For the CDR3, the DNA is TGTGCCAGCAGCTTGGAAGCGGGAGAGAGCTCCTACGAGCAGTACTTC. Translating it yields CASSLEAGESSYEQYF. This chain uses TRBV5-6 with TRBJ2-7; 8 nucleotides agree with TRBD2. The germline V gene encodes CDR1 SGHDT and CDR2 YYEEEE. The CDR3 consists of 16 residues. V gave up 0 bases and J gave up 0 bases; unmatched junction bases: 5.

This clonotype has just a few counts. This CDR3 is CASSYTGPEIFNEQFF. CDR3 nucleotide sequence: TGTGCCAGCAGTTATACCGGGCCAGAGATATTCAATGAGCAGTTCTTC. This chain links TRBV2 with TRBJ2-1; D remains unclear. This CDR3 region has 16 residues. V lost 5 bases and J 6 bases, leaving 20 bases between the germline ends. Germline CDR1 is SNHLY and CDR2 is FYNNEI.

V gene TRBV11-2 combines with J gene TRBJ2-1; TRBD1 or TRBD2 may be the D gene (5 bases each). The V gene's germline CDR1 is SGHAT and CDR2 FQNNGV. The CDR3 totals 14 residues. Between the trimmed V and J ends, which lost 4 bases and 8 bases, there was a span of 15 bases. The CDR3 DNA reads as TGTGCCAGCAGCTACGGGGCAAGATCGGATGAGCAGTTCTTC. Translating it yields CASSYGARSDEQFF.

This clonotype turned up a few times. This chain connects TRBV6-5 to TRBJ2-3; D call uncertain. Trimming cost V 4 bases and J 2 bases, with 10 bases left between them. The CDR3 loop spans 14 amino acids. The germline V gene encodes CDR1 MNHEY and CDR2 SVGAGI. CDR3: CASSFRANTDTQYF. The CDR3 DNA sequence: TGTGCCAGCAGTTTCCGGGCCAACACAGATACGCAGTATTTT.

The V gene is TRBV6-1, the J gene TRBJ2-1; 9 nucleotides agree with TRBD2. The ends lost 2 bases at V and 4 bases at J; junction bases unmatched: 6. Germline CDR1 is MNHNS and CDR2 is SASEGT. The CDR3 runs 16 residues. CDR3 in amino acids: CASSEIRTSGYNEQFF. The CDR3, as DNA: TGTGCCAGCAGTGAAATTAGAACTAGCGGGTACAATGAGCAGTTCTTC.

The rearrangement joins TRBV4-1 to TRBJ1-5; D remains unclear. Trimming took off 1 base at V and 2 bases at J, with 9 bases between the two ends. The CDR3 runs to 15 residues. From germline, CDR1 is MGHRA and CDR2 YSYEKL. In nucleotides, the CDR3 is TGCGCCAGCAGCCAAGTCACCTCGGGCAATCAGCCCCAGCATTTT. Amino acids: CASSQVTSGNQPQHF.

The table lists this clonotype with many counts. The rearrangement links TRBV21-1 to TRBJ2-7; the table's D call, TRBD1, was not checked against the DNA. TRBV21-1 is annotated as a pseudogene. The CDR3 length is 16 residues. The CDR3: CASSISSGTGPYEQYF. CDR3 nucleotide sequence: TGTGCCAGCAGCATTTCTTCCGGGACAGGGCCCTACGAGCAGTACTTC.